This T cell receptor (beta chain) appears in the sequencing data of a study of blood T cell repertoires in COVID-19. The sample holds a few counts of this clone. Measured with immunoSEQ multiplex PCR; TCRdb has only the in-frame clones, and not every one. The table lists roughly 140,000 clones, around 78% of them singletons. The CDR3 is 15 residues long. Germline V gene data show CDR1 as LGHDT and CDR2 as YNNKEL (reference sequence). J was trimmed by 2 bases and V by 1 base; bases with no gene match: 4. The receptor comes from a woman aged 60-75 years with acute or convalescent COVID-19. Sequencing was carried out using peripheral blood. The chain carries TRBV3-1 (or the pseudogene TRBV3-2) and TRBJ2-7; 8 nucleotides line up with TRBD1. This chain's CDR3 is CASSQGTGKTYEQYF. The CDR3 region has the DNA TGTGCCAGCAGCCAAGGGACAGGGAAGACCTACGAGCAGTACTTC.